This passage covers 30 T cell receptor beta chains from one sample sequenced in a study of cytomegalovirus exposure and HLA in healthy donors. The study ran its PCR with 60 Vbeta and 13 Jbeta primers. Measured with immunoSEQ multiplex PCR; TCRdb has only the in-frame clones, and not every one. Here the sample spans 140,000 or so clones, over 75% being singletons. Sequences were obtained from PBMCs. These receptor sequences come from a woman between 25 and 40 years old in good health and CMV-seronegative.

This chain links TRBV19 with TRBJ1-1; 9 positions agree with TRBD1. Germline assignment: CDR1 LNHDA and CDR2 SQIVND (reference sequence). Trimming took 4 bases from V and 6 from J; bases not matched to a gene: 9. There are 15 residues in the CDR3. This CDR3 reads CASSTATGGVAEAFF. CDR3 nucleotides: TGTGCCAGTAGTACCGCTACAGGGGGCGTTGCTGAAGCTTTCTTT.

The J gene is TRBJ2-7, the V gene TRBV4-1; D unclear. This CDR3 is built from 13 residues. Germline CDR1 MGHRA, CDR2 YSYEKL. V was trimmed by 2 bases and J by 0 bases, leaving 5 bases between them. As DNA, the CDR3 is TGCGCCAGCAGCCAAACACCCTCCTACGAGCAGTACTTC. This sequence encodes CASSQTPSYEQYF.

This clone appeared a single time. The chain employs TRBV19 and TRBJ1-1; D is ambiguous. The CDR3 runs to 13 residues. From germline, CDR1 is LNHDA and CDR2 SQIVND (reference sequence). The V gene lost 7 bases and the J gene lost 0 bases, with 9 bases spanning the gap. The CDR3 loop is CASKATMNTEAFF. The CDR3 DNA sequence: TGTGCCAGTAAAGCGACGATGAACACTGAAGCTTTCTTT.

The rearrangement joins TRBV5-6 to TRBJ1-6; a possible D gene is TRBD1 (5 bases). V gave up 2 bases and J gave up 11 bases, with 17 bases separating them. The CDR3 is 15 amino acids. Germline V gene sequence: CDR1 SGHDT, CDR2 YYEEEE. CDR3 sequence (DNA): TGTGCCAGCAGCTTATGGGGAGGGGTTTATCCACCCCTCCACTTT. Translated, it gives CASSLWGGVYPPLHF.

The chain employs TRBV27 and TRBJ2-6, with D possibly matching TRBD2 (5 bases). V dropped 4 bases and J dropped 3 bases, with 10 bases sitting between them. This CDR3 region has 15 residues. The V gene's germline CDR1 is MNHEY and CDR2 SMNVEV (reference sequence). CDR3 loop: CASSSSGIGANVLTF. CDR3 DNA: TGTGCCAGCAGTTCATCCGGGATTGGGGCCAACGTCCTGACTTTC.

Regarding this clone: The same CDR3 arises from other DNA sequences in this sample as well. The rearrangement joins TRBV6-4 to TRBJ2-1; TRBD2 agrees at 11 bases. Germline trimming cut 9 bases from V and 6 bases from J; bases unmatched to any gene: 7. This CDR3 has 14 residues. Germline values: CDR1 MRHNA, CDR2 SNTAGT. CDR3 amino acids: CASSVAGGRNEQFF. DNA for the CDR3: TGTGCCAGTTCGGTAGCGGGGGGGCGCAATGAGCAGTTCTTC.

CDR3 sequence (DNA): TGTGCCAGCTCACCACCGGGAGGGCACGAGCAGTACTTC. Translating it yields CASSPPGGHEQYF. The V and J genes are TRBV18 and TRBJ2-7; 7 nucleotides align to TRBD2. Germline CDR1 reads KGHSH; CDR2 reads LQKENI. J gave up 5 bases and V 0 bases, and 1 base lay outside the gene matches. This CDR3 is 13 amino acids long.

The V gene is TRBV15, the J gene TRBJ1-4, with D perhaps matching TRBD1 (5 bases). CDR1 and CDR2 from the germline V gene are LNHNV and YYDKDF (reference sequence). V was clipped by 6 bases and J by 4 bases, with 18 bases between them. CDR3 length: 16 residues. CDR3 in DNA: TGTGCCACCAGGGGGGGGGAGGGACGGATTAATGAAAAACTGTTTTTT. Its translation: CATRGGEGRINEKLFF.

The chain couples TRBV4-1 to TRBJ1-2; the D gene is possibly TRBD1 (5 bases). The CDR3 is 18 amino acids. CDR1 MGHRA and CDR2 YSYEKL come from the germline V gene. With 0 bases removed from V and 8 bases from J, the gap between germline ends came to 25 bases. The CDR3 sequence is CASSQDLGTSLIRAGYTF. CDR3 in DNA: TGCGCCAGCAGCCAAGATTTAGGGACTTCGCTTATTCGGGCAGGCTACACCTTC.

The CDR3 DNA reads as TGTGCCAGTAGTATAGGCGATGGCTACACCTTC. Translation gives CASSIGDGYTF. The chain uses TRBV19 and TRBJ1-2; D is unclear. The CDR3 loop spans 11 amino acids. Deletions cut 1 base from V and 6 bases from J, with 3 bases between. Germline V lookup: CDR1 LNHDA, CDR2 SQIVND (reference sequence).

The chain employs TRBV30 and TRBJ2-2, with TRBD2 matching over 10 bases. The CDR3 extends over 17 amino acids. V lost 4 bases, J lost 5 bases, and 13 bases stayed unmatched. Germline V lookup: CDR1 GTSNPN, CDR2 SVGIG (reference sequence). The CDR3 protein is CAWTRGASGGTTGELFF. In DNA form, the CDR3 reads TGTGCCTGGACCAGAGGGGCTAGCGGGGGTACGACCGGGGAGCTGTTTTTT.

The chain is built from TRBV5-5 and TRBJ1-1, with D tentatively TRBD1 (6 bases). CDR3 length: 19 amino acids. Germline CDR1 is SGHKS and CDR2 is YYEKEE (reference sequence). V lost 4 bases to trimming and J lost 1 base, with 26 bases between them. CDR3 in amino acids: CASSEGPGGGGRRNTEAFF. CDR3 sequence (DNA): TGTGCCAGCAGCGAGGGCCCCGGGGGGGGCGGGAGGAGGAACACTGAAGCTTTCTTT.

V is TRBV19 and J is TRBJ1-2; D is ambiguous. The V and J ends lost 7 bases and 1 base respectively, with 13 bases between them. The germline gives CDR1 LNHDA, CDR2 SQIVND (reference sequence). The CDR3 is made up of 14 amino acids. The CDR3 is CASTLGSNNYGYTF. The CDR3 DNA reads as TGTGCCAGTACCCTCGGGAGCAATAACTATGGCTACACCTTC.

The chain uses TRBV5-1 and TRBJ2-7; TRBD1 agrees at 9 bases. Looked up from germline, CDR1 is SGHRS and CDR2 is YFSETQ. V lost 5 bases, J lost 5 bases, and 8 bases stayed unmatched. This CDR3 has 14 residues. The CDR3 loop reads CASSRTGAVDEQYF. In nucleotides, the CDR3 is TGCGCCAGCAGTAGGACAGGGGCGGTTGACGAGCAGTACTTC.

The V and J genes are TRBV11-2 and TRBJ1-1, with 8 positions matching TRBD1. The germline CDR1 and CDR2 sequences are SGHAT and FQNNGV. CDR3 length: 17 amino acids. V lost 5 bases and J lost 4; bases outside the gene matches: 15. CDR3 nucleotides: TGTGCCAGCAGCCACGGACAGGGAAGGGGTACGGGCACTGAAGCTTTCTTT. Translation: CASSHGQGRGTGTEAFF.

V usage is TRBV25-1 and J usage is TRBJ1-4, with D possibly being TRBD1 (6 bases). Trimming took off 3 bases at V and 7 bases at J, with 15 bases between the two ends. The length of the CDR3 is 15 residues. Germline lookup yields CDR1 MGHDK and CDR2 SYGVNS. The CDR3 region has the DNA TGTGCCAGCAGTGACCCAGACAGGTTCGGTGAAAAACTGTTTTTT. Amino acid sequence: CASSDPDRFGEKLFF.

This clone was picked up one time. This rearrangement joins TRBV5-1 to TRBJ2-7, with D possibly TRBD1 on 6 matching bases. The CDR3 has 13 amino acids. Germline-derived CDR1 and CDR2 are SGHRS and YFSETQ. V shed 4 bases and J shed 2 bases, with 10 bases lying between them. Here the CDR3 DNA reads TGCGCCAGCAGCCCCCCAGGGGCCTACGAGCAGTACTTC. It is translated as CASSPPGAYEQYF.

The chain links TRBV30 to TRBJ1-2; 7 nucleotides line up with TRBD1. The trim removed 2 bases at V and 5 bases at J, leaving 8 bases unmatched. The CDR3 is 14 amino acids. Germline assignment: CDR1 GTSNPN and CDR2 SVGIG (reference sequence). CDR3 in DNA: TGTGCCTGGAGTATTCGCCCAGGGGGATATGGCTACACCTTC. Amino acid sequence: CAWSIRPGGYGYTF.

This rearrangement joins TRBV9 to TRBJ2-1; tentative D call: TRBD1 (6 bases). The CDR3 length is 14 residues. The ends were cut back, 0 bases at V and 9 bases at J, with 13 bases in the middle. Germline lookup yields CDR1 SGDLS and CDR2 YYNGEE. The CDR3, as DNA: TGTGCCAGCAGCGTAGTGGGGGCCTCGGGTGAGCAGTTCTTC. It yields the protein CASSVVGASGEQFF.

The chain combines TRBV9 with TRBJ1-1; no clear D. V was trimmed by 0 bases and J by 1 base, leaving 10 bases between them. The CDR3 contains 15 residues. CDR1 and CDR2 (germline): SGDLS, YYNGEE. The CDR3 DNA follows: TGTGCCAGCAGCGTAGGAACGGGTGCGAACACTGAAGCTTTCTTT. Translated, it gives CASSVGTGANTEAFF. Drawing the rest from reference TRBV9 and TRBJ1-1, the complete variable domain is DSGVTQTPKHLITATGQRVTLRCSPRSGDLSVYWYQQSLDQGLQFLIQYYNGEERAKGNILERFSAQQFPDLHSELNLSSLELGDSALYFCASSVGTGANTEAFFGQGTRLTVV.

The V and J genes are TRBV11-2 and TRBJ2-1, with TRBD2 matching 8 bases. V shed 5 bases, J shed 3 bases, and the junction held 6 bases outside the gene matches. CDR3 length equals 15 residues. Germline V lookup: CDR1 SGHAT, CDR2 FQNNGV. CDR3 in amino acids: CASSPRSGGYNEQFF. The CDR3 DNA reads TGTGCCAGCAGCCCAAGGAGCGGGGGCTACAATGAGCAGTTCTTC.

CDR3 in amino acids: CASSPPGAPTYEQYF. The CDR3 DNA sequence: TGTGCCAGCAGCCCCCCAGGGGCCCCCACTTACGAGCAGTACTTC. The rearrangement uses TRBV9 and TRBJ2-7, with D perhaps TRBD1 (6 bases). The CDR3 length is 15 residues. Germline-derived CDR1 and CDR2 are SGDLS and YYNGEE. V lost 4 bases to trimming and J lost 4 bases, with 18 bases between them.

V gene TRBV7-3 combines with J gene TRBJ2-5, with a tentative D call TRBD2 (7 bases). The CDR3 is 14 residues long. Germline lookup yields CDR1 SGHTA and CDR2 FQGTGA. Trimming pared 5 bases from V and 5 bases from J, leaving 15 bases between. The CDR3 bases are TGTGCCAGCAGCCGCCGAGGGGGGGCGGAGACCCAGTACTTC. The encoded protein is CASSRRGGAETQYF.

The chain has TRBV18 and TRBJ2-5, with D possibly TRBD2 on 5 matching bases. Per the germline V gene, CDR1 is KGHSH and CDR2 is LQKENI. V was cut by 5 bases and J by 5 bases, with 6 bases left in between. There are 11 residues in the CDR3. The CDR3 loop is CASSSGETQYF. CDR3 coding DNA: TGTGCCAGCTCAAGCGGCGAGACCCAGTACTTC.

This clone was seen only a few times. V gene TRBV5-1 combines with J gene TRBJ2-5; TRBD1 matches at 11 bases. This CDR3 region has 18 residues. V lost 3 bases and J lost 3; bases outside the gene matches: 13. The germline V gene encodes CDR1 SGHRS and CDR2 YFSETQ. As DNA, the CDR3 is TGCGCCAGCAGCTGGGGGACTCACGGGACAGGGGGAGAAGAGACCCAGTACTTC. Residues: CASSWGTHGTGGEETQYF.

This clone has only one observation. The V gene is TRBV12-5, the J gene TRBJ1-1; 11 bases map to TRBD1. Germline V CDR1 and CDR2: LGHNT, FRNRAP. Unmatched junction bases numbered 3, after V lost 6 bases and J lost 3 bases. This CDR3 has 14 residues. DNA of the CDR3: TGTGCTAGTGGAGGGACAGGGGGGGACACTGAAGCTTTCTTT. This gives the protein CASGGTGGDTEAFF.

The V call is TRBV27, the J call TRBJ2-4, with 8 bases aligning to TRBD1. The junction had 5 bases not matched to a gene; V was cut back by 2 bases and J by 2 bases. The CDR3 contains 16 residues. From germline, CDR1 is MNHEY and CDR2 SMNVEV (reference sequence). The CDR3, as DNA: TGTGCCAGCAGTTTAGTCGGACAGGGAACCAAAAACATTCAGTACTTC. Translation: CASSLVGQGTKNIQYF.

This clone was picked up a small number of times. V and J are TRBV6-5 and TRBJ1-5; the D is unclear. Trimming left V 8 bases short and J 2 bases short, with 7 bases between. Germline loops: CDR1 MNHEY, CDR2 SVGAGI. The CDR3 sequence is 12 residues long. The CDR3 sequence: CASGGRNQPQHF. CDR3 bases: TGTGCCAGCGGAGGGCGCAATCAGCCCCAGCATTTT.

The V gene is TRBV6-1, the J gene TRBJ2-2; 10 nucleotides match TRBD1. With 7 bases clipped from V and 6 bases from J, the junction kept 5 bases outside the gene matches. The germline CDR1 and CDR2 sequences are MNHNS and SASEGT. The CDR3 is 14 residues long. The CDR3 region is CASNRQGAAGELFF. The CDR3, as DNA: TGTGCCAGCAACCGACAGGGGGCGGCCGGGGAGCTGTTTTTT.

Here the CDR3 reads CSVESGSNEQFF. The CDR3 DNA is TGCAGCGTTGAGAGTGGGAGTAATGAGCAGTTCTTC. The chain employs TRBV29-1 and TRBJ2-1; possibly TRBD2 for D (5 bases). Trimming pared 3 bases from V and 7 bases from J, leaving 10 bases between. Germline V gene sequence: CDR1 SQVTM, CDR2 ANQGSEA. This CDR3 contains 12 residues.